This TCR beta chain is from a study of blood T cell repertoires in COVID-19. Trimming removed 0 bases from V and 4 bases from J, with 6 bases in between. Looked up from germline, CDR1 is KGHSH and CDR2 is LQKENI. There are 13 residues in the CDR3. In the original analysis: Amplifying reference gene primers gave estimates of nucleated cell counts. Measured with immunoSEQ multiplex PCR; TCRdb has only the in-frame clones, and not every one. V and J calls plus clone size are reproduced from that table; the DNA served to infer D and trimming. Altogether tens of thousands of clones are present, around nine tenths being singletons, with the ten largest covering approximately 5.3%.

The chain recombines TRBV18 with TRBJ2-5; unclear D gene. Material for sequencing was peripheral blood. The receptor was derived from a human donor in a cohort sampled during active COVID-19. The CDR3 region has the DNA TGTGCCAGCTCACCACCCACCGGAGAGACCCAGTACTTC. Translation: CASSPPTGETQYF. The variable domain in full, completed from reference TRBV18 and TRBJ2-5, reads NAGVMQNPRHLVRRRGQEARLRCSPMKGHSHVYWYRQLPEEGLKFMVYLQKENIIDESGMPKERFSAEFPKEGPSILRIQQVVRGDSAAYFCASSPPTGETQYFGPGTRLLVL.